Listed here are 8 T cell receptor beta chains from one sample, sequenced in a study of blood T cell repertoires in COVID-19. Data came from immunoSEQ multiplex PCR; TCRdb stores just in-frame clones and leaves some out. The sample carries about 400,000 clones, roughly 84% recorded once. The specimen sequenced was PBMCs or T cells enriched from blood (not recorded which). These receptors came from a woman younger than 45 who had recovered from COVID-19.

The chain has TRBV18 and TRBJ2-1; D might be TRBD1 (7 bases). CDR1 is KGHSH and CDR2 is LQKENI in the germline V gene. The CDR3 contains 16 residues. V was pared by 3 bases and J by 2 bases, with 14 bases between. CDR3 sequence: CASSPPQGGTYNEQFF. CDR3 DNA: TGTGCCAGCTCACCGCCCCAGGGGGGAACCTACAATGAGCAGTTCTTC.

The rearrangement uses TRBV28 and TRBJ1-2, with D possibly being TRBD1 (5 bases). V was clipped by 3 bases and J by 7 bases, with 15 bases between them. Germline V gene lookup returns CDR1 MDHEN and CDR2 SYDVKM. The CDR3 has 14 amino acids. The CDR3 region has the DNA TGTGCCAGCAGTTTTGTGGGGCGCGGACGTGGCTACACCTTC. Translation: CASSFVGRGRGYTF.

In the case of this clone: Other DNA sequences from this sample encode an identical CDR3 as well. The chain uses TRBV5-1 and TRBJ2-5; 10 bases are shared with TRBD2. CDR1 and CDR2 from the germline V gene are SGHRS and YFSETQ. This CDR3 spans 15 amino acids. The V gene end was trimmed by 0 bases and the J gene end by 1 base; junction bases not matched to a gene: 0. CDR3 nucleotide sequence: TGCGCCAGCAGCTTGGGACTAGCGGGCCAAGAGACCCAGTACTTC. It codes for CASSLGLAGQETQYF.

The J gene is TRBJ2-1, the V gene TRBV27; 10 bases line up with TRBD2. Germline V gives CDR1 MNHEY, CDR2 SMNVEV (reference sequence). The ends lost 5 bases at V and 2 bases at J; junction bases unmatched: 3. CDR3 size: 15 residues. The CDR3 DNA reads TGTGCCAGCAGTCATAGCGGGGGGCCCTACAATGAGCAGTTCTTC. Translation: CASSHSGGPYNEQFF.

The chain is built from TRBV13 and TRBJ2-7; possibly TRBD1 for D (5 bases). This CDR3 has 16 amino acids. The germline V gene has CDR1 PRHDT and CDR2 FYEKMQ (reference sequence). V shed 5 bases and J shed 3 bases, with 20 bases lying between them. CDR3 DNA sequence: TGTGCCAGCAGCCTCAACCGCGACAGTTTCCACTACGAGCAGTACTTC. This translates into CASSLNRDSFHYEQYF.

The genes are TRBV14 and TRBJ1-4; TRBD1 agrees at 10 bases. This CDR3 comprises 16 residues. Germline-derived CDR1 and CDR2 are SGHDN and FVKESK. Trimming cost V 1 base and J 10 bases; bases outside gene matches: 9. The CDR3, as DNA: TGTGCCAGCAGCCAAGGAGTCGGGACAGGGGTGGTAAAACTGTTTTTT. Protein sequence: CASSQGVGTGVVKLFF.

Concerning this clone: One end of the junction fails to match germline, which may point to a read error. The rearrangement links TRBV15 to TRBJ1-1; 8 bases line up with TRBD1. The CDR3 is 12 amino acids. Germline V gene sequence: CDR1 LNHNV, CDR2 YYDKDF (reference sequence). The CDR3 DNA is TGTGCCACCAGCAGAGTACCAGGGGGCATGGTCTTT. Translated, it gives CATSRVPGGMVF.

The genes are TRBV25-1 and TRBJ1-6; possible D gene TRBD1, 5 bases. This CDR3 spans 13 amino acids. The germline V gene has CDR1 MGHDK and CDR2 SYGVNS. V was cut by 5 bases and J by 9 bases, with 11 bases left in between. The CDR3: CASSLSGPSPLHF. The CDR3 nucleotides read TGTGCCAGCAGTTTGTCAGGGCCTTCACCCCTCCACTTT.